The 26 T cell receptor beta chains listed next were all sequenced from one sample in a study of blood T cell repertoires in COVID-19. Sequenced by immunoSEQ multiplex PCR; TCRdb stores in-frame clones only, minus some. The sample comprises around 150,000 clones, about nine tenths of which are singletons, and 2% to 3% rests with the top ten. What was sequenced was peripheral blood. The receptors were sampled from a man younger than 35 with acute or convalescent COVID-19.

The V call is TRBV5-5, the J call TRBJ1-6; D unclear. The ends were cut back, 2 bases at V and 8 bases at J, with 5 bases in the middle. The CDR3 is made up of 12 amino acids. The germline gives CDR1 SGHKS, CDR2 YYEKEE (reference sequence). CDR3 sequence: CASSFIDSPLHF. The CDR3 region has the DNA TGTGCCAGCAGCTTCATAGATTCACCCCTCCACTTT.

CDR3 amino acids: CASSQGTGPGKYF. As DNA, the CDR3 is TGTGCCAGCAGCCAAGGGACAGGTCCCGGAAAGTACTTC. This chain links TRBV3-1 (or the pseudogene TRBV3-2) with TRBJ2-7; 7 bases match TRBD1. There are 13 residues in the CDR3. J gave up 11 bases and V 1 base, and 8 bases lay outside the gene matches. Looked up from germline, CDR1 is LGHDT and CDR2 is YNNKEL (reference sequence).

The CDR3 spells CASSLRDTASDGYTF. The CDR3 region has the DNA TGTGCCAGCAGCCTCCGGGACACAGCTTCAGATGGCTACACCTTC. The chain has TRBV7-8 and TRBJ1-2, with D possibly being TRBD1 (6 bases). The CDR3 is made up of 15 amino acids. V was pared by 5 bases and J by 6 bases, with 19 bases between. Germline loops: CDR1 SGHVS, CDR2 FQNEAQ.

The sample holds one count of this clone. The genes are TRBV28 and TRBJ2-6; 7 positions agree with TRBD1. The V gene end was trimmed by 5 bases and the J gene end by 2 bases; junction bases not matched to a gene: 9. The germline CDR1 and CDR2 sequences are MDHEN and SYDVKM. This CDR3 region has 17 residues. The CDR3 DNA is TGTGCCAGCAGTGTTAGTATAGGGGGCGCTGGGGCCAACGTCCTGACTTTC. Protein sequence: CASSVSIGGAGANVLTF.

The chain carries TRBV9 and TRBJ1-2; D perhaps matches TRBD1 (6 bases). Germline loops: CDR1 SGDLS, CDR2 YYNGEE. This CDR3 is built from 17 residues. V was shortened by 0 bases and J by 3 bases, with 18 bases between the two germline ends. CDR3 amino acids: CASSVDLGAGAHYGYTF. For the CDR3, the DNA is TGTGCCAGCAGCGTAGATCTTGGGGCAGGGGCTCACTATGGCTACACCTTC.

V and J are TRBV7-9 and TRBJ2-7; D is unclear. The CDR3 has 11 residues. In germline, CDR1 is SEHNR, CDR2 FQNEAQ (reference sequence). Between the trimmed V and J ends, which lost 5 bases and 2 bases, there was a span of 4 bases. The CDR3 DNA reads as TGTGCCAGCAGCGGGCCCTACGAGCAGTACTTC. Translating gives CASSGPYEQYF. The full variable domain, completed using reference TRBV7-9 and TRBJ2-7, is DTGVSQNPRHKITKRGQNVTFRCDPISEHNRLYWYRQTLGQGPEFLTYFQNEAQLEKSRLLSDRFSAERPKGSFSTLEIQRTEQGDSAMYLCASSGPYEQYFGPGTRLTVT.

The J gene is TRBJ1-4, the V gene TRBV6-5, with D possibly being TRBD1 (5 bases). The CDR3 runs 15 residues. Germline V CDR1 and CDR2: MNHEY, SVGAGI. V lost 5 bases and J 12 bases, leaving 22 bases between the germline ends. CDR3 sequence: CASSTAGTAERELFF. In DNA, the CDR3 is TGTGCCAGCAGTACCGCCGGGACTGCGGAAAGGGAACTGTTTTTT.

This CDR3 is CATSSGTSRLNEQFF. The CDR3, as DNA: TGTGCCACCAGCTCCGGGACTAGCCGCCTCAATGAGCAGTTCTTC. The V and J genes are TRBV24-1 and TRBJ2-1, with 9 bases identical to TRBD2. Germline V lookup: CDR1 KGHDR, CDR2 SFDVKD. CDR3 length equals 15 residues. V lost 7 bases, J lost 6 bases, and 9 bases stayed unmatched.

This chain uses TRBV5-4 with TRBJ1-1, with a weak D call TRBD1 (5 bases). With 0 bases removed from V and 11 bases from J, the gap between germline ends came to 20 bases. The CDR3 has 15 amino acids. Germline CDR1 is SGHNT and CDR2 is YYREEE (reference sequence). CDR3 DNA sequence: TGTGCCAGCAGCTTGGCGTCAGGGCCTTATGAAGGGGCTTTCTTT. It codes for CASSLASGPYEGAFF. The complete variable domain, with remaining parts taken from reference TRBV5-4 and TRBJ1-1, reads ETGVTQSPTHLIKTRGQQVTLRCSSQSGHNTVSWYQQALGQGPQFIFQYYREEENGRGNFPPRFSGLQFPNYSSELNVNALELDDSALYLCASSLASGPYEGAFFGQGTRLTVV.

V and J are TRBV10-3 and TRBJ1-4, with 7 bases identical to TRBD1. The V gene's germline CDR1 is ENHRY and CDR2 SYGVKD. The CDR3 runs 15 residues. Trimming removed 8 bases from V and 5 bases from J; junction bases left unmatched: 11. CDR3 bases: TGTGCCATCCGGGGTTCTGGGACAGCAAATGAAAAACTGTTTTTT. Its protein product is CAIRGSGTANEKLFF.

V and J are TRBV5-5 and TRBJ1-3; a possible D gene is TRBD1 (6 bases). Germline CDR1 reads SGHKS; CDR2 reads YYEKEE (reference sequence). V lost 3 bases to trimming and J lost 0 bases, with 7 bases between them. The length of the CDR3 is 14 residues. CDR3 amino acids: CASSSDSSGNTIYF. As DNA, the CDR3 is TGTGCCAGCAGCTCGGACAGCTCTGGAAACACCATATATTTT.

The chain combines TRBV6-6 with TRBJ1-2; TRBD1 is a possible D gene (6 bases). Germline lookup yields CDR1 MNHNY and CDR2 SVGAGI (reference sequence). The CDR3 extends over 14 amino acids. The V end was cut by 5 bases, the J end by 6 bases, with 16 bases between. The CDR3 nucleotides are TGTGCCAGCAGTGACACGCGGGGGGCTGATGGCTACACCTTC. This sequence encodes CASSDTRGADGYTF.

V is TRBV6-1 and J is TRBJ1-6, with 8 bases matching TRBD1. With 0 bases clipped from V and 3 bases from J, the junction kept 1 base outside the gene matches. CDR1 and CDR2 (germline): MNHNS, SASEGT. The CDR3 contains 16 residues. CDR3 sequence (DNA): TGTGCCAGCAGTGAAGCGGGACAGGTCTATAATTCACCCCTCCACTTT. Translated, it gives CASSEAGQVYNSPLHF.

The gene calls are TRBV6-5 and TRBJ2-5; D perhaps matches TRBD1 (6 bases). Looked up from germline, CDR1 is MNHEY and CDR2 is SVGAGI. The V and J ends lost 7 bases and 2 bases respectively, with 8 bases between them. This CDR3 contains 12 residues. CDR3 nucleotide sequence: TGTGCCAGCACAGGGGATCAAGAGACCCAGTACTTC. Translated: CASTGDQETQYF.

The V call is TRBV5-4, the J call TRBJ2-5; possible D gene TRBD1, 8 bases. The CDR3 has 16 residues. Germline-derived CDR1 and CDR2 are SGHNT and YYREEE (reference sequence). With 4 bases removed from V and 4 bases from J, the gap between germline ends came to 20 bases. CDR3 DNA sequence: TGTGCCAGCAGCAAAACTTTACACAGGGGGGGAGAGACCCAGTACTTC. It is translated as CASSKTLHRGGETQYF.

The chain links TRBV4-1 to TRBJ1-2; 8 bases line up with TRBD1. Trimming at V came to 1 base and at J to 7 bases, leaving 8 bases not matched to a gene. Germline V gene sequence: CDR1 MGHRA, CDR2 YSYEKL. The CDR3 has 15 residues. The CDR3 DNA sequence: TGCGCCAGCAGCCAAGCTGGACAGGGTTATGGTGGCTACACCTTC. It encodes CASSQAGQGYGGYTF.

Only one count was recorded for this clone. This chain joins TRBV27 and TRBJ1-2; the match to TRBD1 covers 11 bases. The V gene's germline CDR1 is MNHEY and CDR2 SMNVEV (reference sequence). J gave up 4 bases and V 4 bases, and 5 bases lay outside the gene matches. The CDR3 runs to 15 residues. This CDR3 is CASSYGTGGSYGYTF. The CDR3 bases are TGTGCCAGCAGTTACGGGACAGGGGGGAGCTATGGCTACACCTTC.

J is TRBJ2-2 and V is TRBV10-3, with TRBD1 matching over 7 bases. There are 13 residues in the CDR3. Germline lookup yields CDR1 ENHRY and CDR2 SYGVKD. Losses at the gene ends were 8 bases for V and 1 base for J; bases not matched to a gene: 1. The CDR3 region has the DNA TGTGCCATCCGACAGGGGAACACCGGGGAGCTGTTTTTT. Translation: CAIRQGNTGELFF.

This sequence joins TRBV12-3 or TRBV12-4 and TRBJ2-7; the D gene is possibly TRBD1 (6 bases). This CDR3 region has 13 residues. Trimming took 2 bases from V and 5 from J, leaving 10 bases between them. The CDR3 here is CASSLRAGDEQYF. The CDR3 region has the DNA TGTGCCAGCAGTTTAAGGGCAGGGGACGAGCAGTACTTC.

The V gene is TRBV15, the J gene TRBJ1-1; no definite D call. The CDR3 runs 15 residues. Germline V gene sequence: CDR1 LNHNV, CDR2 YYDKDF (reference sequence). With 0 bases removed from V and 4 bases from J, the gap between germline ends came to 12 bases. CDR3 sequence: CATSRDRDGGTEAFF. CDR3 nucleotide sequence: TGTGCCACCAGCAGAGATCGGGATGGAGGCACTGAAGCTTTCTTT.

The J gene is TRBJ1-6, the V gene TRBV5-1, with D hard to call. V lost 0 bases and J 10 bases, leaving 8 bases between the germline ends. This CDR3 comprises 13 residues. Germline lookup yields CDR1 SGHRS and CDR2 YFSETQ. Here the CDR3 DNA reads TGCGCCAGCAGCTTGGCCGAACGGTCACCCCTCCACTTT. This translates into CASSLAERSPLHF.

V is TRBV27 and J is TRBJ1-6, with D possibly being TRBD1 (5 bases). CDR3 length: 20 amino acids. Between the trimmed V and J ends, which lost 6 bases and 8 bases, there was a span of 32 bases. Germline CDR1 MNHEY, CDR2 SMNVEV (reference sequence). CDR3 region: CASSRRGDSRLKGYYSPLHF. For the CDR3, the DNA is TGTGCCAGCAGCCGACGAGGCGACTCCAGGCTCAAGGGGTACTATTCACCCCTCCACTTT.

The V call is TRBV18, the J call TRBJ1-1; no clear D. In germline, CDR1 is KGHSH, CDR2 LQKENI. The CDR3 length is 14 residues. Trimming removed 5 bases at V and 1 base at J, with 11 bases between. The CDR3 DNA is TGTGCCAGCTCAGAAATTGCAGGGAACACTGAAGCTTTCTTT. Protein product: CASSEIAGNTEAFF.

V gene TRBV5-1 combines with J gene TRBJ2-7; 8 bases fit TRBD1. The CDR3 is 15 amino acids. V lost 4 bases, J lost 2 bases, and 8 bases stayed unmatched. Germline values: CDR1 SGHRS, CDR2 YFSETQ. The CDR3 DNA reads as TGCGCCAGCAGCCATCGGACAGGGAAGACCTACGAGCAGTACTTC. This gives the protein CASSHRTGKTYEQYF.

The chain carries TRBV5-1 and TRBJ2-5; tentative D call: TRBD1 (6 bases). Germline V gene sequence: CDR1 SGHRS, CDR2 YFSETQ. This CDR3 contains 15 residues. Trimming took off 2 bases at V and 5 bases at J, with 16 bases between the two ends. The CDR3 loop reads CASSLLQGIGETQYF. The CDR3 region has the DNA TGCGCCAGCAGCTTATTACAGGGAATCGGGGAGACCCAGTACTTC.

This clone was seen a handful of times. The rearrangement links TRBV6-4 to TRBJ2-3, with 12 positions matching TRBD2. This CDR3 region has 15 residues. After removal of 3 bases from V and 7 bases from J, the junction contained 5 bases not matched to a gene. Germline-derived CDR1 and CDR2 are MRHNA and SNTAGT. The CDR3 nucleotides read TGTGCCAGCAGTGATGGGACTAGCGGGTCCAATACGCAGTATTTT. Protein product: CASSDGTSGSNTQYF.